Listed below are T cell receptor beta chains from one sample, sequenced in a study of blood T cell repertoires in COVID-19. Data came from immunoSEQ multiplex PCR; TCRdb stores just in-frame clones and leaves some out. The sample shows 300,000 to 350,000 clones, around 80% of them seen only once. Sequencing input: peripheral blood. Receptor source: a man aged 25 to 45 with active or convalescent COVID-19. CDR3s include the opening cysteine and the closing phenylalanine or tryptophan. Clone size is given for some rows only: seen once, a few or many times, or a class if the clone is expanded.

clone size	V gene	J gene	CDR3 protein
NA	TRBV24-1	TRBJ1-1	CATSDLNGAFF
NA	TRBV27	TRBJ2-7	CASSLYGPTYEQYF
many	TRBV4-3	TRBJ1-5	CASSQERMRDQPQHF
NA	TRBV20-1	TRBJ2-7	CSARGLVAGQYF
NA	TRBV6-6	TRBJ2-3	CASSKREGTDTQYF
NA	TRBV19	TRBJ1-2	CASSRGPAAGYGYTF
NA	TRBV3-1/TRBV3-2	TRBJ2-1	CASSSDRDNEQFF
once	TRBV15	TRBJ2-3	CATGIERGNADTQYF
few	TRBV5-1	TRBJ2-1	CASSPGTRGFDEQFF
NA	TRBV6-1	TRBJ1-2	CASSENVLTYYGYTF
few	TRBV29-1	TRBJ1-1	CSVPGTGGTEAFF
NA	TRBV9	TRBJ1-4	CASSVGQGQGEKLFF
few	TRBV28	TRBJ1-1	CASSLPTANTEAFF
NA	TRBV7-3	TRBJ2-1	CASSPSRGTYNEQFF
once	TRBV27	TRBJ1-1	CASRPVDRESTEAFF
NA	TRBV4-3	TRBJ2-1	CASSQGVAGGQDEQFF
NA	TRBV5-1	TRBJ1-4	CASSYTGATNEKLFF
NA	TRBV29-1	TRBJ2-7	CSVTLDRGRGYEQYF
once	TRBV6-2/TRBV6-3	TRBJ2-5	CASSSEYFQETQYF
once	TRBV5-1	TRBJ1-1	CASRPGTLDTEAFF
NA	TRBV10-3	TRBJ1-5	CAISAQGDNQPQHF